These 3 T cell receptor beta chains originate from one sample sequenced in a study of blood T cell repertoires in COVID-19. Libraries were prepared by immunoSEQ multiplex PCR; TCRdb keeps only in-frame clonotypes and omits some of them. This sample has approximately 300,000 clones; roughly nine tenths occur once, and the top ten carry approximately 6.5%. The sample taken for sequencing was peripheral blood. These receptors came from a man aged 18 to 30 who had recovered from COVID-19.

The V and J genes are TRBV6-5 and TRBJ1-1; 8 nucleotides align to TRBD1. The V gene's germline CDR1 is MNHEY and CDR2 SVGAGI. CDR3 length: 14 amino acids. V dropped 4 bases and J dropped 1; count of bases not matched to a gene: 2. Here the CDR3 DNA reads TGTGCCAGCAGTTTTGACAGGGGGAACACTGAAGCTTTCTTT. Amino acid sequence: CASSFDRGNTEAFF.

The rearrangement uses TRBV4-1 and TRBJ2-1; TRBD2 matches at 10 bases. The CDR3 has 15 amino acids. The ends lost 4 bases at V and 2 bases at J; junction bases unmatched: 2. Germline V gene sequence: CDR1 MGHRA, CDR2 YSYEKL. CDR3 protein: CASSLSGGAYNEQFF. CDR3 nucleotides: TGCGCCAGCAGCCTAAGCGGGGGGGCCTACAATGAGCAGTTCTTC.

A word on this clone: At one boundary the junction diverges from the germline segment, which might be a read error. V gene TRBV2 combines with J gene TRBJ1-6; 8 bases are shared with TRBD1. Germline V lookup: CDR1 SNHLY, CDR2 FYNNEI. The CDR3 extends over 12 amino acids. In DNA, the CDR3 is TGTGCCAGCGGTGGACAGGGAGACCCCTTGGACTTT. Translation: CASGGQGDPLDF.